This TCR beta chain stems from a study of T cells in Graves' hyperthyroidism and ophthalmopathy. Authors of the study amplified TCR beta CDR3 regions from RNA transcripts. In the first-round RT-PCR of the TCR CDR3, the HTBI primer set was used. TCRdb itself ran the multiplex PCR reads through MiXCR, one entry per CDR3 protein. The sample yields a few hundred thousand distinct CDR3 sequences, about 13% seen once. A few counts support this clonotype. The sample comprised blood. The receptor was derived from a woman between 18 and 29 years old with Graves' hyperthyroidism.

The DNA of the CDR3 is TGTGCCAGTACCCCTTCGGACAGGGGGCTAGGTGAAGCTTTCTTT. Its protein product is CASTPSDRGLGEAFF. The V gene is TRBV19, the J gene TRBJ1-1, with 11 bases identical to TRBD1. The CDR3 extends over 15 amino acids. Trimming at V came to 7 bases and at J to 7 bases, leaving 11 bases not matched to a gene. From germline, CDR1 is LNHDA and CDR2 SQIVND (reference sequence). Full variable domain (rest looked up from reference TRBV19 and TRBJ1-1): DGGITQSPKYLFRKEGQNVTLSCEQNLNHDAMYWYRQDPGQGLRLIYYSQIVNDFQKGDIAEGYSVSREKKESFPLTVTSAQKNPTAFYLCASTPSDRGLGEAFFGQGTRLTVV.